The rows below give T cell receptor beta chains drawn from one sample of a study of metastatic and nonmetastatic thyroid tumors. TCRdb re-called clones from the PCR reads using MiXCR. Among around 2,000 clones listed, approximately 25% were seen once. Sample: adjacent normal tissue. The receptors were sampled from a male donor with papillary thyroid cancer or a benign thyroid nodule (not recorded which). Some clones in this sample may be carry-over from other donors' samples. CDR3s leave out the opening cysteine and the closing phenylalanine or tryptophan.

TRBJ2-5 TRBV5-1 ASSWGSYETQY
TRBJ2-2 TRBV20-1 SAREPGRMTGELF
TRBJ2-3 TRBV2 ASMQAIGDWSTDTQY
TRBJ2-2 TRBV15 ATSGAAGELF
TRBJ1-2 TRBV13 ASSPSAAGYGYT
TRBJ1-1 TRBV3-1 ASSQDTEAF
TRBJ2-7 TRBV20-1 SALTGAPGGYEQY
TRBJ2-1 TRBV20-1 SASSGRAGLLNEQF
TRBJ2-1 TRBV2 ASMPGGYNEQF
TRBJ1-3 TRBV27 ASRRVGGNTIY